This TCR beta chain was retrieved from a study of blood T cell repertoires in COVID-19. Study context: T cells, B-cell-depleted T cells, or PBMCs supplied cDNA or gDNA.

The CDR3 extends over 16 amino acids. V was trimmed by 1 base and J by 0 bases, leaving 11 bases between them. Looked up from germline, CDR1 is SGHNT and CDR2 is YYREEE (reference sequence). Everyone who took part was roughly 18 to 89 years old, and they came from 24 US areas. Clinical history reported by participants formed the basis on which cohorts were assigned. In the study's own analysis: Researchers report that nucleated cell counts were estimated from reference gene primer amplification. This table comes from immunoSEQ multiplex PCR, and its TCRdb copy is limited to in-frame clones, with some not included. The DNA gave D and trimming, while V, J and clone size come from that table. The sample yields some 200,000 clones, just under 85% seen once.

The sequence came from a woman in her forties with acute COVID-19. The chain is built from TRBV5-4 and TRBJ2-4; D is perhaps TRBD1 (5 bases). The sample comprised PBMCs or T cells enriched from blood (not recorded which). The CDR3 nucleotides read TGTGCCAGCAGCTTGACAGGTTGGGGAGCCAAAAACATTCAGTACTTC. Translating it yields CASSLTGWGAKNIQYF.